This entry lists 23 T cell receptor beta chains sequenced from one sample in a study of human T cells and chemical hapten exposure. TCRdb reprocessed the RACE reads via MiXCR and lists one record per CDR3 protein. The data hold roughly 100,000 distinct CDR3 sequences, with approximately 8.2% observed a single time. Time point given: healthy volunteer bleed at 2 weeks. Whole blood that had not been fractionated was the source of extracted total RNA. What was sequenced was whole blood. These TCRs come from a female donor in good health. Some clones in this sample may be carry-over from other donors' samples.

This clonotype was seen a few times. This sequence joins TRBV28 and TRBJ1-1; 9 nucleotides line up with TRBD1. V shed 6 bases, J shed 3 bases, and the junction held 2 bases outside the gene matches. The CDR3 sequence is 13 residues long. Germline CDR1 and CDR2: MDHEN and SYDVKM. The CDR3 nucleotides are TGTGCCAGCAGGAGGACAGGGGACACTGAAGCTTTCTTT. Translating gives CASRRTGDTEAFF.

This clonotype has only a few counts. V and J are TRBV2 and TRBJ1-5; 11 nucleotides align to TRBD1. This CDR3 is built from 21 residues. After removal of 0 bases from V and 2 bases from J, the junction contained 15 bases not matched to a gene. CDR1 SNHLY and CDR2 FYNNEI come from the germline V gene. The CDR3 DNA reads as TGTGCCAGCAGTGAAGCAGCAGGACAGGGGGCGCTTATTTTTGGCAATCAGCCCCAGCATTTT. Translated: CASSEAAGQGALIFGNQPQHF.

This clonotype was counted many times. The chain couples TRBV24-1 to TRBJ2-2, with 8 bases matching TRBD1. From germline, CDR1 is KGHDR and CDR2 SFDVKD. CDR3 length: 17 amino acids. The J segment lost 7 bases and the V segment lost 4 bases, leaving 13 bases of the junction unmatched. Written as DNA, the CDR3 is TGTGCCACCAGTGACCCTTCGGACAGGGCGGACGGCGGGGAGCTGTTTTTT. It specifies CATSDPSDRADGGELFF.

The rearrangement links TRBV20-1 to TRBJ2-1; TRBD2 matches at 10 bases. Germline CDR1 DFQATT, CDR2 SNEGSKA (reference sequence). J lost 8 bases, V lost 5 bases, and 9 bases had no gene match. The CDR3 consists of 14 residues. This CDR3 is CSAFRTSGSYEQFF. The CDR3 region has the DNA TGCAGTGCTTTCCGGACTAGCGGTAGTTATGAGCAGTTCTTC.

This clonotype has at least ten counts. The V gene is TRBV29-1, the J gene TRBJ2-3, with 13 bases matching TRBD2. CDR1 is SQVTM and CDR2 is ANQGSEA in the germline V gene. Losses at the gene ends were 7 bases for V and 0 bases for J; bases not matched to a gene: 7. This CDR3 is 16 amino acids long. The CDR3 bases are TGCAGCGCTACTAGCGGGAGGGCGATTAGCACAGATACGCAGTATTTT. Protein: CSATSGRAISTDTQYF.

The chain recombines TRBV28 with TRBJ2-5; a possible D gene is TRBD1 (6 bases). Trimming removed 5 bases at V and 13 bases at J, with 23 bases between. The CDR3 totals 14 residues. CDR1 is MDHEN and CDR2 is SYDVKM in the germline V gene. The CDR3 nucleotides read TGTGCCAGCAGTATCGGGGACAACGTTGCGGCCCGGTACTTC. This codes for CASSIGDNVAARYF.

V usage is TRBV13 and J usage is TRBJ2-3; 8 bases line up with TRBD2. The CDR3 runs 14 residues. Germline CDR1 and CDR2: PRHDT and FYEKMQ (reference sequence). V lost 6 bases and J lost 2; bases outside the gene matches: 4. The CDR3 loop is CASRRAGVTDTQYF. CDR3 DNA sequence: TGTGCCAGCAGAAGAGCGGGGGTCACAGATACGCAGTATTTT. The full variable domain, with the rest looked up from reference TRBV13 and TRBJ2-3, is AAGVIQSPRHLIKEKRETATLKCYPIPRHDTVYWYQQGPGQDPQFLISFYEKMQSDKGSIPDRFSAQQFSDYHSELNMSSLELGDSALYFCASRRAGVTDTQYFGPGTRLTVL.

Only a few counts were recorded for this clonotype. The rearrangement uses TRBV28 and TRBJ2-6; maybe TRBD1 (5 bases). This CDR3 has 15 amino acids. V lost 6 bases, J lost 3 bases, and 12 bases lay in between. The germline CDR1 and CDR2 sequences are MDHEN and SYDVKM. CDR3 nucleotides: TGTGCCAGCAGGGGCCAGGGAAATGGGGCCAACGTCCTGACTTTC. Its protein product is CASRGQGNGANVLTF.

The sample holds a few counts of this clonotype. The rearrangement links TRBV11-3 to TRBJ2-5, with TRBD1 identical over 11 bases. This CDR3 spans 15 amino acids. The J segment lost 3 bases and the V segment lost 4 bases, leaving 4 bases of the junction unmatched. Germline assignment: CDR1 SGHNT and CDR2 YENEEA. The CDR3 loop is CASSSGTGGKETQYF. CDR3 DNA sequence: TGTGCCAGCAGCTCCGGGACAGGGGGGAAAGAGACCCAGTACTTC.

About this clonotype: An end of the junction does not agree with germline; a read error may underlie this. V usage is TRBV5-6 and J usage is TRBJ1-6; 9 nucleotides align to TRBD1. This CDR3 has 16 residues. Germline V gives CDR1 SGHDT, CDR2 YYEEEE. CDR3: CVSSRAYRGRVSPLHF. The CDR3 bases are TGTGTCAGCAGCCGAGCTTACAGGGGGCGCGTTTCACCCCTCCACTTT.

The chain employs TRBV7-9 and TRBJ2-7; D uncertain. V lost 2 bases, J lost 1 base, and 15 bases lay in between. The CDR3 has 16 residues. Germline V lookup: CDR1 SEHNR, CDR2 FQNEAQ (reference sequence). Here the CDR3 reads CASSLNLGFSSYEQYF. In nucleotides, the CDR3 is TGTGCCAGCAGCTTAAACCTGGGGTTTTCGTCCTACGAGCAGTACTTC.

The chain combines TRBV6-6 with TRBJ2-5; the match to TRBD2 covers 10 bases. The CDR3 covers 15 residues. Germline V gives CDR1 MNHNY, CDR2 SVGAGI (reference sequence). The trim removed 6 bases at V and 3 bases at J, leaving 7 bases unmatched. The CDR3 DNA follows: TGTGCCAGCAGAGGAGCGAGCGGGAGGGAAGAGACCCAGTACTTC. It codes for CASRGASGREETQYF.

The chain links TRBV10-3 to TRBJ1-5; unclear D gene. The CDR3 spans 12 residues. The germline CDR1 and CDR2 sequences are ENHRY and SYGVKD. The V gene lost 9 bases and the J gene lost 0 bases, with 6 bases spanning the gap. The CDR3 DNA reads TGTGCCATTCAGGATAGCAATCAGCCCCAGCATTTT. It is translated as CAIQDSNQPQHF.

This clonotype was seen a handful of times. The V gene is TRBV27, the J gene TRBJ2-7; 7 nucleotides align to TRBD1. The CDR3 spans 14 residues. Looked up from germline, CDR1 is MNHEY and CDR2 is SMNVEV (reference sequence). V trimming: 5 bases; J trimming: 2 bases; junction bases outside the gene matches: 6. The CDR3, as DNA: TGTGCCAGCAGTGTCGGGACAGAACCCTACGAGCAGTACTTC. Protein sequence: CASSVGTEPYEQYF.

The chain employs TRBV28 and TRBJ1-5, with 9 bases aligning to TRBD1. The CDR3 extends over 16 amino acids. CDR1 MDHEN and CDR2 SYDVKM come from the germline V gene. Trimming removed 2 bases from V and 4 bases from J; junction bases left unmatched: 6. The CDR3 region has the DNA TGTGCCAGCAGTTTACGGGGACAGGGATCAAATCAGCCCCAGCATTTT. Translated, it gives CASSLRGQGSNQPQHF.

The V call is TRBV20-1, the J call TRBJ2-1; 14 bases agree with TRBD2. Germline V gives CDR1 DFQATT, CDR2 SNEGSKA (reference sequence). Unmatched junction bases numbered 4, after V lost 6 bases and J lost 6 bases. The length of the CDR3 is 14 residues. CDR3 residues: CSALGLAGVNEQFF. The CDR3 DNA follows: TGCAGTGCCCTGGGACTAGCGGGAGTCAATGAGCAGTTCTTC.

The V and J genes are TRBV20-1 and TRBJ1-2; no clear D gene. The V gene's germline CDR1 is DFQATT and CDR2 SNEGSKA (reference sequence). This CDR3 spans 15 amino acids. Trimming took off 0 bases at V and 4 bases at J, with 15 bases between the two ends. The DNA for the CDR3 is TGCAGTGCTAGAGATCATATTCGTCATCGCTATGGCTACACCTTC. Amino acids: CSARDHIRHRYGYTF.

The CDR3 nucleotides read TGCAGTCTTCGTAGGGGTCAAGAGACCCAGTACTTC. It codes for CSLRRGQETQYF. V and J are TRBV20-1 and TRBJ2-5, with a weak D call TRBD1 (5 bases). Germline values: CDR1 DFQATT, CDR2 SNEGSKA (reference sequence). Deletions cut 8 bases from V and 2 bases from J, with 12 bases between. CDR3 length equals 12 residues.

This clonotype was counted ten times or more. The rearrangement joins TRBV9 to TRBJ2-3; 8 bases align to TRBD2. CDR3 length: 17 residues. The germline V gene has CDR1 SGDLS and CDR2 YYNGEE. V was clipped by 1 base and J by 3 bases; unmatched bases: 10. CDR3 loop: CASSVKGAGVPTDTQYF. CDR3 sequence (DNA): TGTGCCAGCAGCGTAAAAGGAGCGGGAGTCCCGACAGATACGCAGTATTTT.

V gene TRBV28 combines with J gene TRBJ1-3, with 8 nucleotides matching TRBD1. Unmatched junction bases numbered 5, after V lost 6 bases and J lost 4 bases. The CDR3 consists of 14 residues. Germline CDR1 MDHEN, CDR2 SYDVKM. The CDR3 bases are TGTGCCAGCAGCCAGGACAGGGCAGGAAACACCATATATTTT. As protein: CASSQDRAGNTIYF.

This rearrangement joins TRBV3-1 to TRBJ2-7; no definite D call. Trimming left V 1 base short and J 1 base short, with 5 bases between. Germline-derived CDR1 and CDR2 are LGHDT and YNNKEL (reference sequence). The CDR3 has 13 amino acids. CDR3 DNA sequence: TGTGCCAGCAGCCAAGCTGGGTCCTACGAGCAGTACTTC. Translation: CASSQAGSYEQYF.

The table lists this clonotype with many counts. The chain joins TRBV6-4 to TRBJ2-1; D is unclear. This CDR3 region has 14 residues. In germline, CDR1 is MRHNA, CDR2 SNTAGT. V was trimmed by 4 bases and J by 7 bases, leaving 14 bases between them. The CDR3 spells CASSATLFGNEQFF. The CDR3 coding sequence is TGTGCCAGCAGTGCGACTCTCTTTGGAAATGAGCAGTTCTTC.

This rearrangement joins TRBV29-1 to TRBJ2-7, with 9 bases aligning to TRBD1. Germline values: CDR1 SQVTM, CDR2 ANQGSEA. The CDR3 spans 14 residues. V shed 3 bases, J shed 4 bases, and the junction held 7 bases outside the gene matches. The CDR3 here is CSVEGGQGVYEQYF. CDR3 coding DNA: TGCAGCGTTGAGGGGGGACAGGGTGTATACGAGCAGTACTTC.